These 8 T cell receptor beta chains were sequenced from one sample in a study of shared clonotypes between healthy human individuals. The protocol was immunoSEQ multiplex PCR, while the TCRdb copy is restricted to in-frame clones and leaves out a portion. The sample carries approximately 1.5 million clones, approximately 98% recorded once. Sequenced: naive CD4+ T cells sorted from blood. The subset denotes: CD45RA+ positively selected. These receptors all stem from a man aged 25 to 40 in good health.

This clone showed up just once. The CDR3 DNA is TGTGCCAGCAGCTCTAGGGTGCTAGCGGGATTCACAGATACGCAGTATTTT. Protein sequence: CASSSRVLAGFTDTQYF. V is TRBV7-2 and J is TRBJ2-3; 9 positions agree with TRBD2. CDR3 length: 17 amino acids. V lost 4 bases to trimming and J lost 2 bases; unmatched junction nucleotides: 10. From germline, CDR1 is SGHTA and CDR2 FQGNSA.

This chain connects TRBV27 to TRBJ1-5; D is perhaps TRBD1 (6 bases). The ends were cut back, 6 bases at V and 3 bases at J, with 18 bases in the middle. The germline V gene encodes CDR1 MNHEY and CDR2 SMNVEV (reference sequence). The CDR3 contains 16 residues. CDR3 sequence (DNA): TGTGCCAGCAGCCCCAGGGGACTCTCAAACAATCAGCCCCAGCATTTT. Its protein is CASSPRGLSNNQPQHF.

This clone has only one observation. The CDR3, as DNA: TGTGCCAGTACCCTACGGGCGGGCAACGAGCAGTACTTC. Amino acid sequence: CASTLRAGNEQYF. This chain uses TRBV19 with TRBJ2-7; the D gene is possibly TRBD2 (5 bases). Germline V lookup: CDR1 LNHDA, CDR2 SQIVND (reference sequence). This CDR3 has 13 amino acids. The V gene lost 7 bases and the J gene lost 5 bases, with 15 bases spanning the gap.

The chain uses TRBV2 and TRBJ1-2; D remains ambiguous. The CDR3 is 13 residues long. V shed 4 bases and J shed 7 bases, with 13 bases lying between them. Germline values: CDR1 SNHLY, CDR2 FYNNEI. The CDR3 reads CASSGESGGGYTF. The DNA of the CDR3 is TGTGCCAGCAGTGGGGAATCGGGAGGTGGCTACACCTTC.

J is TRBJ2-2 and V is TRBV5-5, with D possibly being TRBD2 (6 bases). The germline gives CDR1 SGHKS, CDR2 YYEKEE (reference sequence). The CDR3 runs to 15 residues. With 3 bases removed from V and 1 base from J, the gap between germline ends came to 10 bases. The CDR3 here is CASSSGGVNTGELFF. CDR3 in DNA: TGTGCCAGCAGCTCTGGCGGGGTGAACACCGGGGAGCTGTTTTTT.

The V and J genes are TRBV5-6 and TRBJ2-1; 8 bases line up with TRBD1. The CDR3 has 17 residues. V shed 3 bases, J shed 6 bases, and the junction held 14 bases outside the gene matches. Germline CDR1 is SGHDT and CDR2 is YYEEEE. As DNA, the CDR3 is TGTGCCAGCAGCTCACGGACAGGGAGATTAACGGGCAATGAGCAGTTCTTC. Residues: CASSSRTGRLTGNEQFF.

In its sample, this clone was seen once. The J gene is TRBJ2-7, the V gene TRBV7-9; tentatively, D is TRBD1 or TRBD2 (5 bases each). This CDR3 contains 15 residues. V lost 8 bases, J lost 4 bases, and 21 bases lay in between. In germline, CDR1 is SEHNR, CDR2 FQNEAQ (reference sequence). The CDR3 sequence is CASGLFRGAFYEQYF. In nucleotides, the CDR3 is TGTGCCAGCGGCCTTTTTCGAGGGGCTTTTTACGAGCAGTACTTC. Full variable domain (rest looked up from reference TRBV7-9 and TRBJ2-7): DTGVSQNPRHKITKRGQNVTFRCDPISEHNRLYWYRQTLGQGPEFLTYFQNEAQLEKSRLLSDRFSAERPKGSFSTLEIQRTEQGDSAMYLCASGLFRGAFYEQYFGPGTRLTVT.

This rearrangement joins TRBV14 to TRBJ2-7; D possibly matches TRBD1 or TRBD2 (5 bases each). Germline V gene sequence: CDR1 SGHDN, CDR2 FVKESK. V was cut by 4 bases and J by 9 bases, with 16 bases left in between. The CDR3 has 13 residues. CDR3 in amino acids: CASSRSGPGRQYF. CDR3 bases: TGTGCCAGCAGCCGCTCCGGGCCAGGGAGGCAGTACTTC.